This TCR beta chain was observed in a study of blood T cell repertoires in COVID-19. Study-level background: PBMCs, B-cell-depleted T cells, or T cells provided the cDNA or gDNA that made up the material.

Study processing details: Reference gene primer amplification gave nucleated cell count estimates. Repertoires were generated with immunoSEQ multiplex PCR, while TCRdb's copy carries only in-frame clones and drops some. That table supplies the V and J calls and clone size; D and trimming were determined from the DNA. This repertoire shows approximately 170,000 clones, approximately 86% found once; its top ten account for roughly 8.8%. The Seattle patients joined while their infection was active and were tracked longitudinally afterward. The CDR3 loop spans 15 amino acids. The V and J ends lost 3 bases and 5 bases, in that order; junction bases with no gene match: 5. Germline V gene data show CDR1 as MGHRA and CDR2 as YSYEKL.

The source of this sequence is a woman of 80 years or more with COVID-19, enrolled during active disease. Source material: peripheral blood. This chain links TRBV4-1 with TRBJ2-7; 12 nucleotides match TRBD2. CDR3 sequence: CASSQRTSGIHEQYF. As DNA, the CDR3 is TGCGCCAGCAGCCAGCGGACTAGCGGGATCCACGAGCAGTACTTC.